This T cell receptor beta chain was found in a study of cytomegalovirus exposure and HLA in healthy donors. Points from the study as a whole: Later analysis placed DRB1 highest and HLA-C lowest in TCR association rates, which differed by HLA locus. Some TCR beta chains (around 180 of them) were listed as cytomegalovirus-associated. Trimming of TCR beta V- and J-genes showed a link, identified in a later analysis, to a missense DCLRE1C variant.

As to this clone: Antigen: not known.

This CDR3 contains 15 residues. Nominally healthy donors were sampled, though unrecorded immune exposures were likely. PCR amplification relied on 60 Vbeta primers (plus 13 Jbeta primers). Repertoires were generated with immunoSEQ multiplex PCR, while TCRdb's copy carries only in-frame clones and drops some. The listing records roughly 33,000 clones. Material for sequencing was PBMCs. This TCR was sampled from a woman aged 40 to 50 in good health and CMV-seropositive. The chain employs TRBV1 and TRBJ2-1; TRBD2 is taken as the D call from the table, unchecked against the DNA. TRBV1 is a listed pseudogene. This chain's CDR3 is CTSSAGSGAYNEQFF. For the CDR3, the DNA is TGCACCAGCAGCGCGGGTAGCGGAGCGTACAATGAGCAGTTCTTC.